This entry lists 30 T cell receptor beta chains sequenced from one sample in a study of molecular identifiers for immune sequencing clone quantification. TCRdb recomputed calls from the PCR reads with MiXCR, one row per CDR3 protein. The sample holds just under 650,000 distinct CDR3 sequences, 15% to 20% seen once. Sequencing was performed on naive CD8+ T cells from blood, with Jurkat cell RNA spiked in. Subset meaning: FACS-sorted CD8+CD4-CCR7+CD45RA+ naive T cells. These receptors were taken from a human donor in good health. Some libraries in this study had Jurkat cell RNA spiked in.

This clonotype has a single count. No conserved phenylalanine or tryptophan ends this CDR3, so it is likely a read error. V usage is TRBV20-1 and J usage is TRBJ2-7, with unresolved D. Germline V gene sequence: CDR1 DFQATT, CDR2 SNEGSKA (reference sequence). The CDR3 has 11 residues. CDR3 amino acids: CETVKSYEQYS. The CDR3, as DNA: TGCGAGACGGTAAAATCCTACGAGCAGTACTCC.

The chain links TRBV2 to TRBJ2-3; TRBD2 agrees at 10 bases. Germline V gene data show CDR1 as SNHLY and CDR2 as FYNNEI. After removal of 3 bases from V and 3 bases from J, the junction contained 6 bases not matched to a gene. The length of the CDR3 is 16 residues. The CDR3 loop reads CASSEASGSSTDTQYF. The CDR3 nucleotides read TGTGCCAGCAGTGAGGCTAGCGGGAGTTCGACAGATACGCAGTATTTT.

This clonotype was counted ten times or more. This rearrangement joins TRBV28 to TRBJ1-5; D is ambiguous. Germline V gene lookup returns CDR1 MDHEN and CDR2 SYDVKM. V lost 7 bases to trimming and J lost 0 bases, with 7 bases between them. This CDR3 is built from 13 residues. The CDR3 DNA reads as TGTGCCAGCAATCCTTATAGCAATCAGCCCCAGCATTTT. The encoded protein is CASNPYSNQPQHF.

This clonotype showed up just a few times. The chain employs TRBV3-1 and TRBJ2-3; 9 bases agree with TRBD1. J was trimmed by 4 bases and V by 0 bases; bases with no gene match: 5. The CDR3 consists of 16 residues. Per the germline V gene, CDR1 is LGHDT and CDR2 is YNNKEL (reference sequence). CDR3 loop: CASSQDRGQGPDTQYF. CDR3 coding DNA: TGTGCCAGCAGCCAAGATCGGGGACAGGGCCCAGATACGCAGTATTTT.

This clonotype occurred many times. The chain carries TRBV4-1 and TRBJ2-4, with D possibly matching TRBD1 (5 bases). This CDR3 has 14 amino acids. Trimming took off 1 base at V and 6 bases at J, with 10 bases between the two ends. Germline V CDR1 and CDR2: MGHRA, YSYEKL. CDR3 region: CASSQVIGANIQYF. In nucleotides, the CDR3 is TGCGCCAGCAGCCAAGTCATAGGGGCAAACATTCAGTACTTC.

The V gene is TRBV25-1, the J gene TRBJ1-4; D is ambiguous. This CDR3 spans 14 amino acids. V was trimmed by 3 bases and J by 0 bases, leaving 5 bases between them. Germline lookup yields CDR1 MGHDK and CDR2 SYGVNS. CDR3 nucleotides: TGTGCCAGCAGTGAGGGAGCAACTAATGAAAAACTGTTTTTT. The encoded protein is CASSEGATNEKLFF.

This clonotype has ten or more counts. The chain carries TRBV4-3 and TRBJ1-2; 7 nucleotides line up with TRBD1. The CDR3 runs to 15 residues. Germline V lookup: CDR1 LGHNA, CDR2 YSLEER. With V trimmed by 1 base and J by 4 bases, 6 bases remained unmatched. CDR3 coding DNA: TGCGCCAGCAGCCAAGGGGACAGTGTCGGCTATGGCTACACCTTC. Protein sequence: CASSQGDSVGYGYTF.

This clonotype was observed many times. CDR3 protein: CASSQWDQEVHEQFF. Written as DNA, the CDR3 is TGCGCCAGCAGCCAATGGGACCAGGAAGTCCATGAGCAGTTCTTC. The J gene is TRBJ2-1, the V gene TRBV4-3; D is perhaps TRBD1 or TRBD2 (5 bases each). CDR3 size: 15 residues. The germline V gene encodes CDR1 LGHNA and CDR2 YSLEER. V was cut by 2 bases and J by 8 bases, with 16 bases left in between.

There are many counts of this clonotype. The genes are TRBV19 and TRBJ1-5; possibly TRBD1 for D (5 bases). Germline V gene sequence: CDR1 LNHDA, CDR2 SQIVND (reference sequence). The CDR3 has 14 amino acids. V was shortened by 7 bases and J by 9 bases, with 19 bases between the two germline ends. CDR3 bases: TGTGCCAGTACTCCTGGGGGGGTCCGGGGGCCCCAGCATTTT. Protein: CASTPGGVRGPQHF.

In regard to this clonotype: Possible read error: a much larger clone is one base away. This rearrangement joins TRBV9 to TRBJ1-1, with D perhaps matching TRBD1 (5 bases). V lost 7 bases and J 3 bases, leaving 16 bases between the germline ends. This CDR3 is 14 amino acids long. The germline V gene encodes CDR1 SGDLS and CDR2 YYNGEE. The CDR3 DNA follows: TGTGCCAGCGGCCTCACGGGGGAGTACACTGAAGCTTTCTTT. Encoded protein: CASGLTGEYTEAFF.

This clonotype was detected many times. V is TRBV20-1 and J is TRBJ2-7; 11 bases line up with TRBD2. The V gene's germline CDR1 is DFQATT and CDR2 SNEGSKA (reference sequence). V shed 1 base, J shed 0 bases, and the junction held 2 bases outside the gene matches. This CDR3 comprises 15 residues. The CDR3 is CSARGGLAGSYEQYF. CDR3 DNA: TGCAGTGCTAGAGGAGGACTAGCGGGCTCCTACGAGCAGTACTTC.

As concerns this clonotype: One base away lies a much larger clone, so this may be a sequencing read error. The rearrangement joins TRBV19 to TRBJ2-5; 7 bases align to TRBD2. Trimming at V came to 7 bases and at J to 4 bases, leaving 12 bases not matched to a gene. This CDR3 comprises 15 residues. CDR1 and CDR2 from the germline V gene are LNHDA and SQIVND (reference sequence). CDR3 sequence: CASTLGSCGGETQYF. The CDR3 DNA follows: TGTGCCAGTACTTTGGGGAGCTGCGGGGGAGAGACCCAGTACTTC.

The gene calls are TRBV30 and TRBJ2-3; 7 bases fit TRBD1. V lost 2 bases to trimming and J lost 6 bases; unmatched junction nucleotides: 11. The CDR3 runs to 15 residues. Germline values: CDR1 GTSNPN, CDR2 SVGIG (reference sequence). The DNA for the CDR3 is TGTGCCTGGAGTTGGGCAGGGGGTGAGTCGGATACGCAGTATTTT. Residues: CAWSWAGGESDTQYF.

This clonotype has at least ten counts. The CDR3 DNA reads TGTGCCAGCAGCGAGACAGGGTACGGCACAGATACGCAGTATTTT. Protein sequence: CASSETGYGTDTQYF. V gene TRBV9 combines with J gene TRBJ2-3, with 7 bases fitting TRBD1. This CDR3 contains 15 residues. Trimming removed 3 bases from V and 1 base from J; junction bases left unmatched: 5. Germline V gene data show CDR1 as SGDLS and CDR2 as YYNGEE.

The gene calls are TRBV20-1 and TRBJ2-3; D is possibly TRBD1 (8 bases). CDR1 is DFQATT, CDR2 SNEGSKA, per germline (reference sequence). The CDR3 length is 14 residues. V was shortened by 6 bases and J by 3 bases, with 16 bases between the two germline ends. The CDR3 spells CSAEDREGTDTQYF. In nucleotides, the CDR3 is TGCAGTGCGGAGGACAGGGAGGGAACAGATACGCAGTATTTT.

Concerning this clonotype itself: This may be a read error: a much more frequent sequence differs by one nucleotide. In DNA, the CDR3 is TGTACCTGGAGAACAGTTTACGAGCAGTACTTC. Translating it yields CTWRTVYEQYF. This sequence joins TRBV30 and TRBJ2-7, with D uncertain. Germline loops: CDR1 GTSNPN, CDR2 SVGIG (reference sequence). The CDR3 spans 11 residues.

This clonotype was detected ten times or more. This CDR3 is CASSYRGAGGELFF. In nucleotides, the CDR3 is TGTGCCAGCAGTTACAGGGGAGCGGGCGGGGAGCTGTTTTTT. The genes are TRBV6-5 and TRBJ2-2; possible D gene TRBD2, 6 bases. The CDR3 is 14 residues long. Per germline, CDR1 MNHEY and CDR2 SVGAGI. Trimming cost V 2 bases and J 7 bases, with 11 bases left between them.

V and J are TRBV6-2 or TRBV6-3 and TRBJ1-1; D call uncertain. With 5 bases removed from V and 1 base from J, the gap between germline ends came to 14 bases. Germline loops: CDR1 MNHEY, CDR2 SVGEGT. The CDR3 runs 15 residues. As DNA, the CDR3 is TGTGCCAGCAGTACCTCCGGGCTCCAGAACACTGAAGCTTTCTTT. As protein: CASSTSGLQNTEAFF.

Worth noting for this clonotype: A much larger clone differs from this one at a single base, so this may be a read error. This rearrangement joins TRBV4-3 to TRBJ1-6; 10 nucleotides match TRBD1. Germline CDR1 reads LGHNA; CDR2 reads YSLEER. This CDR3 region has 20 residues. CDR3 in DNA: TGCGCCAGCAGCCAATCCGGGACAGGGGCGCCCAGCTCCTATAATTCACCCCCCCACTTT. Protein: CASSQSGTGAPSSYNSPPHF.

This clonotype was counted many times. This sequence joins TRBV20-1 and TRBJ2-2; the match to TRBD2 covers 11 bases. Germline lookup yields CDR1 DFQATT and CDR2 SNEGSKA (reference sequence). J was trimmed by 5 bases and V by 6 bases; bases with no gene match: 11. CDR3 length: 16 residues. The CDR3 DNA reads TGCAGTGCCGCCACTAGCGGGAGATCCGTTACCGGGGAGCTGTTTTTT. The encoded protein is CSAATSGRSVTGELFF.

At least ten counts were recorded for this clonotype. The chain is built from TRBV6-2 or TRBV6-3 and TRBJ2-3; D unclear. Germline loops: CDR1 MNHEY, CDR2 SVGEGT. V was trimmed by 8 bases and J by 0 bases, leaving 9 bases between them. The CDR3 consists of 13 residues. The CDR3 loop reads CASCDDSTDTQYF. Here the CDR3 DNA reads TGTGCCAGCTGTGACGATAGCACAGATACGCAGTATTTT.

A few counts support this clonotype. The chain has TRBV20-1 and TRBJ1-2; D unclear. Germline-derived CDR1 and CDR2 are DFQATT and SNEGSKA (reference sequence). Trimming took 7 bases from V and 4 from J, leaving 22 bases between them. The CDR3 has 15 amino acids. This CDR3 is CSVPYPGRGGYGYTF. CDR3 DNA sequence: TGCAGTGTTCCTTACCCCGGGCGTGGTGGCTATGGCTACACCTTC.

The sample holds many counts of this clonotype. The CDR3 reads CSVEGGHLTDTQYF. CDR3 nucleotide sequence: TGCAGCGTTGAGGGGGGACACCTCACAGATACGCAGTATTTT. The chain joins TRBV29-1 to TRBJ2-3; D may be TRBD1 or TRBD2 (6 bases each). The CDR3 runs 14 residues. Trimming removed 3 bases from V and 2 bases from J, with 12 bases in between. Germline CDR1 and CDR2: SQVTM and ANQGSEA.

This clonotype appeared many times. The gene calls are TRBV6-2 or TRBV6-3 and TRBJ2-1; possible D gene TRBD1, 6 bases. V was clipped by 4 bases and J by 10 bases, with 8 bases between them. The CDR3 totals 11 residues. The germline gives CDR1 MNHEY, CDR2 SVGEGT. Here the CDR3 reads CASSWGTEQFF. The CDR3 bases are TGTGCCAGCAGTTGGGGGACAGAGCAGTTCTTC.

Notes on this clonotype: A much more abundant neighbour one base away suggests this may be a read error. The chain recombines TRBV6-1 with TRBJ2-5; D may be TRBD1 or TRBD2 (6 bases each). Trimming shortened V by 3 bases and J by 7 bases, and 18 bases separated the two germline ends. Germline V gives CDR1 MNHNS, CDR2 SASEGT. The CDR3 contains 15 residues. The CDR3: CASSDYRDLEGTQYF. The CDR3 DNA is TGTGCCAGCAGTGACTACAGGGACCTGGAGGGGACCCAGTACTTC.

This clonotype occurred once. A read error may be the cause here, since a much bigger clone is one base away. This chain connects TRBV12-3 or TRBV12-4 to TRBJ2-5; no clear D gene. The CDR3 spans 13 residues. The chain's CDR3 is CASSHTEKETQHF. DNA of the CDR3: TGTGCCAGCAGCCATACAGAAAAAGAGACCCAGCACTTC.

The rearrangement joins TRBV15 to TRBJ2-3; 7 bases fit TRBD2. This CDR3 has 15 amino acids. CDR1 is LNHNV, CDR2 YYDKDF, per germline (reference sequence). The junction had 9 bases not matched to a gene; V was cut back by 6 bases and J by 3 bases. Here the CDR3 DNA reads TGTGCCACCAGGAAGACTAGCAAGAGGACAGATACGCAGTATTTT. Its translation: CATRKTSKRTDTQYF. Full variable domain (missing parts from reference TRBV15 and TRBJ2-3): DAMVIQNPRYQVTQFGKPVTLSCSQTLNHNVMYWYQQKSSQAPKLLFHYYDKDFNNEADTPDNFQSRRPNTSFCFLDIRSPGLGDTAMYLCATRKTSKRTDTQYFGPGTRLTVL.

This clonotype was detected many times. The rearrangement links TRBV28 to TRBJ2-3; D is possibly TRBD2 (6 bases). Germline V lookup: CDR1 MDHEN, CDR2 SYDVKM. CDR3 length: 15 amino acids. Trimming pared 10 bases from V and 1 base from J, leaving 18 bases between. CDR3 loop: CANTPGVLGTDTQYF. CDR3 bases: TGTGCCAACACCCCGGGGGTCTTAGGCACAGATACGCAGTATTTT.

This clonotype was seen repeatedly, ten times or more. The chain employs TRBV12-3 or TRBV12-4 and TRBJ1-5; D uncertain. V was shortened by 5 bases and J by 2 bases, with 10 bases between the two germline ends. This CDR3 is built from 14 residues. Here the CDR3 reads CASSGVSGNQPQHF. CDR3 sequence (DNA): TGTGCCAGCAGTGGGGTTTCGGGCAATCAGCCCCAGCATTTT.

This clonotype was seen at least ten times. The gene calls are TRBV9 and TRBJ2-3; 8 nucleotides match TRBD2. The CDR3 length is 15 residues. Per germline, CDR1 SGDLS and CDR2 YYNGEE. V shed 3 bases and J 1 base; nucleotides not matched to a gene: 4. The CDR3 loop reads CASSGTSGGTDTQYF. The CDR3 bases are TGTGCCAGCAGCGGTACTAGCGGCGGCACAGATACGCAGTATTTT.